This entry describes one TCR beta chain. The antigen remains unidentified. The data were taken from a study of shared clonotypes between healthy human individuals. As for the study in general: A couple of women and a few men aged 18 to 49 served as donors.

Every immunoSEQ plate was one replicate of a subset's evenly spread DNA. Produced via immunoSEQ multiplex PCR; TCRdb's table is partial and in-frame only. The sample includes 190,000 or so clones, approximately 92% of them seen just once. Study-level findings and limits: The small donor group covered limited genetic and exposure diversity.

The V end lost 6 bases, the J end lost 6 bases, and 9 bases lay between the germline ends. Looked up from germline, CDR1 is MDHEN and CDR2 is SYDVKM. The CDR3 runs 12 residues. The sample was naive CD4+ T cells sorted from blood. Subset of the sample: CD45RA+ positively selected. The V call is TRBV28, the J call TRBJ1-5; no clear D. The sequence was collected from a woman aged 30 to 39 in good health. The CDR3 sequence: CASSKRVQPQHF. The CDR3 nucleotides read TGTGCCAGCAGCAAAAGGGTTCAGCCCCAGCATTTT. The whole variable domain, filled in from reference TRBV28 and TRBJ1-5, reads DVKVTQSSRYLVKRTGEKVFLECVQDMDHENMFWYRQDPGLGLRLIYFSYDVKMKEKGDIPEGYSVSREKKERFSLILESASTNQTSMYLCASSKRVQPQHFGDGTRLSIL.